The 27 T cell receptor beta chains below all came from one sample that was sequenced in a study of blood T cell repertoires in COVID-19 (dated by TCRdb to 2018 to 2020). Preparation of the library involved the immunoSEQ multiplex PCR assay. Not all clones reach the TCRdb copy of this immuneACCESS table, which keeps in-frame sequences only. Checked studies attribute under half of the gap to unresolved V genes and leave the rest unexplained. The table for this sample lists approximately 87,000 clones; 80% to 90% of them were counted only once. Roughly a sixth of the sample belongs to the ten largest clones. The sequencing sample was made of peripheral blood. Every receptor here comes from a woman aged 80 or over with acute or convalescent COVID-19.

The V gene is TRBV2, the J gene TRBJ1-1; 7 bases fit TRBD1. From germline, CDR1 is SNHLY and CDR2 FYNNEI. The CDR3 is made up of 15 amino acids. V shed 6 bases and J 0 bases; nucleotides not matched to a gene: 7. Here the CDR3 DNA reads TGTGCCAGCAGAGACAGGGCACCCATGAACACTGAAGCTTTCTTT. This translates into CASRDRAPMNTEAFF.

A single count supports this clone. The chain has TRBV2 and TRBJ1-1, with a tentative D call TRBD1 (5 bases). The CDR3 loop spans 14 amino acids. With 7 bases removed from V and 0 bases from J, the gap between germline ends came to 12 bases. The germline CDR1 and CDR2 sequences are SNHLY and FYNNEI. DNA for the CDR3: TGTGCCAGCATTAAGGAGACAGTGAACACTGAAGCTTTCTTT. It encodes CASIKETVNTEAFF.

Only a few counts were recorded for this clone. The chain links TRBV6-6 to TRBJ1-1; D not resolved. Germline CDR1 and CDR2: MNHNY and SVGAGI (reference sequence). Deletions cut 7 bases from V and 4 bases from J, with 13 bases between. CDR3 size: 13 residues. CDR3 sequence (DNA): TGTGCCAGCATCCATCATGAGGCCACTGAAGCTTTCTTT. Translated: CASIHHEATEAFF.

V is TRBV3-1 (or the pseudogene TRBV3-2) and J is TRBJ2-5; the D gene is possibly TRBD2 (6 bases). Trimming cost V 3 bases and J 5 bases, with 13 bases left between them. CDR1 and CDR2 from the germline V gene are LGHDT and YNNKEL (reference sequence). The CDR3 runs to 14 residues. CDR3: CASSQRGARETQYF. The CDR3 DNA is TGTGCCAGCAGCCAGCGGGGTGCGAGGGAGACCCAGTACTTC.

The chain combines TRBV11-3 with TRBJ1-2, with 8 bases aligning to TRBD1. The CDR3 is 14 residues long. The V and J ends lost 2 bases and 3 bases, in that order; junction bases with no gene match: 2. CDR1 is SGHNT, CDR2 YENEEA, per germline. In DNA, the CDR3 is TGTGCCAGCAGCTTAAAGGGACAGGACTATGGCTACACCTTC. It yields the protein CASSLKGQDYGYTF.

The chain joins TRBV12-5 to TRBJ1-2; no clear D. The germline V gene encodes CDR1 LGHNT and CDR2 FRNRAP. With 0 bases removed from V and 8 bases from J, the gap between germline ends came to 16 bases. The CDR3 is 15 amino acids. This CDR3 reads CASGLVQSGYSGYTF. The CDR3, as DNA: TGTGCTAGTGGTTTGGTACAATCGGGGTACAGCGGCTACACCTTC.

This clone appeared a single time. The gene calls are TRBV11-2 and TRBJ2-3, with 16 bases identical to TRBD2. The length of the CDR3 is 16 residues. Germline CDR1 is SGHAT and CDR2 is FQNNGV. Germline trimming cut 5 bases from V and 7 bases from J; bases unmatched to any gene: 6. In nucleotides, the CDR3 is TGTGCCAGCAGCCCGGGGACTAGCGGGGGGGAGAATACGCAGTATTTT. Its protein is CASSPGTSGGENTQYF.

V is TRBV5-1 and J is TRBJ2-6; 8 bases agree with TRBD1. J gave up 0 bases and V 4 bases, and 6 bases lay outside the gene matches. Germline loops: CDR1 SGHRS, CDR2 YFSETQ. The CDR3 has 17 residues. This CDR3 is CASSPRTGLSGANVLTF. The CDR3 nucleotides are TGCGCCAGCAGCCCCCGGACAGGGCTCTCTGGGGCCAACGTCCTGACTTTC.

The V gene is TRBV2, the J gene TRBJ2-2; 13 bases are shared with TRBD2. V lost 5 bases and J lost 6; bases outside the gene matches: 9. The CDR3 contains 17 residues. Germline CDR1 SNHLY, CDR2 FYNNEI. CDR3 sequence: CASSPRTSGGLSGELFF. CDR3 nucleotides: TGTGCCAGCAGTCCCCGGACTAGCGGGGGATTGTCCGGGGAGCTGTTTTTT.

V and J are TRBV5-6 and TRBJ1-3, with no clear D. Germline V lookup: CDR1 SGHDT, CDR2 YYEEEE. The V and J ends lost 3 bases and 0 bases respectively, with 13 bases between them. This CDR3 is built from 16 residues. CDR3 sequence (DNA): TGTGCCAGCAGCTATCGACAAGACCTCTCTGGAAACACCATATATTTT. As protein: CASSYRQDLSGNTIYF.

V gene TRBV7-2 combines with J gene TRBJ2-7; 10 nucleotides match TRBD2. Germline V gene sequence: CDR1 SGHTA, CDR2 FQGNSA. Trimming removed 5 bases from V and 4 bases from J; junction bases left unmatched: 8. The CDR3 runs to 15 residues. The chain's CDR3 is CASSPIAGGFYEQYF. The CDR3 DNA sequence: TGTGCCAGCAGCCCCATAGCGGGGGGTTTTTACGAGCAGTACTTC.

The rearrangement joins TRBV6-4 to TRBJ2-5; 8 nucleotides line up with TRBD2. This CDR3 has 13 amino acids. J was trimmed by 9 bases and V by 9 bases; bases with no gene match: 12. CDR1 is MRHNA, CDR2 SNTAGT, per germline. The CDR3 reads CASRIGGERPQYF. In DNA, the CDR3 is TGTGCCAGTAGGATCGGGGGGGAGAGACCCCAGTACTTC.

The V and J genes are TRBV5-6 and TRBJ2-7; possibly TRBD1 for D (5 bases). CDR1 is SGHDT and CDR2 is YYEEEE in the germline V gene. The CDR3 contains 15 residues. V was pared by 4 bases and J by 6 bases, with 20 bases between. CDR3 in DNA: TGTGCCAGCAGCCGCCGACAGAACTATGCTATCGAGCAGTACTTC. Its translation: CASSRRQNYAIEQYF.

J is TRBJ1-1 and V is TRBV12-5; TRBD1 is a possible D gene (6 bases). The CDR3 spans 15 residues. Germline V CDR1 and CDR2: LGHNT, FRNRAP. V lost 1 base to trimming and J lost 4 bases, with 13 bases between them. In DNA, the CDR3 is TGTGCTAGTGGTTTGGGGACAGTGAGGGGCACTGAAGCTTTCTTT. The encoded protein is CASGLGTVRGTEAFF.

Remarks on this clone: Sequence at one end of the junction differs from germline and may be a read error. The rearrangement joins TRBV7-7 to TRBJ2-5; 14 bases fit TRBD2. The CDR3 covers 16 residues. Germline V gives CDR1 SSHAT, CDR2 FNYEAQ (reference sequence). The CDR3 loop is CASSPTSGGVQETQYF. CDR3 DNA sequence: TGTGCTAGCAGCCCGACTAGCGGGGGGGTCCAAGAGACCCAGTACTTC.

This chain uses TRBV18 with TRBJ2-7; D may be TRBD2 (5 bases). The CDR3 spans 15 residues. V gave up 0 bases and J gave up 2 bases, with 11 bases separating them. Germline V gene sequence: CDR1 KGHSH, CDR2 LQKENI. CDR3 sequence reads: CASSPPGMGAYEQYF. CDR3 nucleotides: TGTGCCAGCTCACCACCCGGTATGGGAGCCTACGAGCAGTACTTC.

The V gene is TRBV18, the J gene TRBJ2-3; 8 bases align to TRBD2. Trimming took 1 base from V and 4 from J; bases not matched to a gene: 7. The CDR3 sequence is 16 residues long. CDR1 is KGHSH and CDR2 is LQKENI in the germline V gene. The CDR3 DNA follows: TGTGCCAGCTCACCACGCACAGCGGGGGACGCAGATACGCAGTATTTT. Translating it yields CASSPRTAGDADTQYF.

This chain joins TRBV6-6 and TRBJ1-6, with 8 bases fitting TRBD1. The V and J ends lost 6 bases and 10 bases, in that order; junction bases with no gene match: 11. Per the germline V gene, CDR1 is MNHNY and CDR2 is SVGAGI (reference sequence). The CDR3 runs 15 residues. DNA for the CDR3: TGTGCCAGCAGAAGAGAGAGACAGGGGAAGTCACCCCTCCACTTT. Amino acids: CASRRERQGKSPLHF.

This chain uses TRBV28 with TRBJ1-1; TRBD1 is a possible D gene (5 bases). The CDR3 runs to 15 residues. V shed 3 bases and J shed 0 bases, with 11 bases lying between them. The germline gives CDR1 MDHEN, CDR2 SYDVKM. The CDR3 here is CASSLGLVLNTEAFF. The CDR3 region has the DNA TGTGCCAGCAGTTTGGGGCTCGTCTTGAACACTGAAGCTTTCTTT.

CDR3 amino acids: CASSNGASGTGELFF. The CDR3 DNA reads TGTGCCAGTAGTAATGGGGCTAGCGGGACCGGGGAGCTGTTTTTT. The chain recombines TRBV19 with TRBJ2-2; 8 bases align to TRBD2. Looked up from germline, CDR1 is LNHDA and CDR2 is SQIVND (reference sequence). The junction had 6 bases not matched to a gene; V was cut back by 4 bases and J by 5 bases. This CDR3 has 15 residues.

The rearrangement joins TRBV7-2 to TRBJ2-2; 8 nucleotides match TRBD2. Germline V gene lookup returns CDR1 SGHTA and CDR2 FQGNSA. The CDR3 loop spans 16 amino acids. J gave up 4 bases and V 6 bases, and 10 bases lay outside the gene matches. In nucleotides, the CDR3 is TGTGCCAGCAGTTGGCGGACTAGCCAGAGCACCGGGGAGCTGTTTTTT. Protein: CASSWRTSQSTGELFF. The complete variable domain, with remaining parts taken from reference TRBV7-2 and TRBJ2-2, reads GAGVSQSPSNKVTEKGKDVELRCDPISGHTALYWYRQSLGQGLEFLIYFQGNSAPDKSGLPSDRFSAERTGGSVSTLTIQRTQQEDSAVYLCASSWRTSQSTGELFFGEGSRLTVL.

The chain is built from TRBV4-1 and TRBJ2-3, with 11 bases that match TRBD1. The J segment lost 3 bases and the V segment lost 2 bases, leaving 4 bases of the junction unmatched. Germline V gene lookup returns CDR1 MGHRA and CDR2 YSYEKL. This CDR3 contains 16 residues. The CDR3 is CASSQWDRGATDTQYF. The CDR3 DNA is TGCGCCAGCAGCCAATGGGACAGGGGGGCAACAGATACGCAGTATTTT.

The CDR3: CATSGAHGGYTF. In DNA, the CDR3 is TGTGCCACCAGCGGTGCCCACGGTGGCTACACCTTC. V gene TRBV15 combines with J gene TRBJ1-2, with D unresolved. The CDR3 loop spans 12 amino acids. V lost 5 bases, J lost 7 bases, and 11 bases lay in between. Germline V gene data show CDR1 as LNHNV and CDR2 as YYDKDF (reference sequence).

The CDR3 DNA reads as TGTGCTAGTGTTTTTGGGGCGCATCGAGGCTACACCTTC. The encoded protein is CASVFGAHRGYTF. V is TRBV12-5 and J is TRBJ1-2, with a possible D match to TRBD1 (5 bases). The CDR3 length is 13 residues. Germline V gives CDR1 LGHNT, CDR2 FRNRAP. V lost 7 bases and J lost 8, with 17 bases in between.

The chain carries TRBV27 and TRBJ2-1; D is undetermined. Trimming stripped 8 bases from V and 6 bases from J, with 8 bases between. The CDR3 is 11 amino acids. Germline CDR1 and CDR2: MNHEY and SMNVEV (reference sequence). The CDR3 region is CASSEFNEQFF. In DNA, the CDR3 is TGTGCCAGCTCCGAGTTCAATGAGCAGTTCTTC.

V is TRBV10-3 and J is TRBJ2-2; D ambiguous. Trimming left V 6 bases short and J 6 bases short, with 11 bases between. This CDR3 is 13 amino acids long. Germline CDR1 reads ENHRY; CDR2 reads SYGVKD. The CDR3 coding sequence is TGTGCCATCAGGCCCGAGGAAGCCGGGGAGCTGTTTTTT. This translates into CAIRPEEAGELFF.

The chain has TRBV5-4 and TRBJ2-5; 7 positions agree with TRBD1. Germline CDR1 is SGHNT and CDR2 is YYREEE (reference sequence). V dropped 10 bases and J dropped 2; count of bases not matched to a gene: 8. The CDR3 spans 13 residues. The CDR3 reads CAVQGQLQETQYF. CDR3 bases: TGTGCCGTTCAGGGACAGTTACAAGAGACCCAGTACTTC.